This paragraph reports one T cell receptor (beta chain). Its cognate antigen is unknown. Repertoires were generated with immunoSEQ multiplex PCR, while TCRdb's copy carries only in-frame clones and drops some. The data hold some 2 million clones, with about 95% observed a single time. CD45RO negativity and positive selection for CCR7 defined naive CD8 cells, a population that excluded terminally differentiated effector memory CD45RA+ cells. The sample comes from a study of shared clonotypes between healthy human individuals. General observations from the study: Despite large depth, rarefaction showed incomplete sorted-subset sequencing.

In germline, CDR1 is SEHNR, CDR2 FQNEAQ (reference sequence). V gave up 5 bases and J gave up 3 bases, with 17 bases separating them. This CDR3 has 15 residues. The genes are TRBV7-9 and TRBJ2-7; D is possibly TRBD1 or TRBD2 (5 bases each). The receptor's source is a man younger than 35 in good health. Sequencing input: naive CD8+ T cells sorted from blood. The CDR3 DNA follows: TGTGCCAGCAGCCAAGCCGGGGCCGGAATCTACGAGCAGTACTTC. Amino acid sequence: CASSQAGAGIYEQYF.